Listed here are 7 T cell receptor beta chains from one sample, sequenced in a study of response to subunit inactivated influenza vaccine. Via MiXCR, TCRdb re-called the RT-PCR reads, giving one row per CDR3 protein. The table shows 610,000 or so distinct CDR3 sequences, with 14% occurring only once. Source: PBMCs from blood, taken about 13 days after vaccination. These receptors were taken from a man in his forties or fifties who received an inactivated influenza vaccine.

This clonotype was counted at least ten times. CDR3 DNA: TGCAGTGCTAGGACCCGGACTAGCGGAAGGACAGATACGCAGTATTTT. Translation gives CSARTRTSGRTDTQYF. The chain is built from TRBV20-1 and TRBJ2-3; 10 nucleotides match TRBD2. The ends lost 3 bases at V and 3 bases at J; junction bases unmatched: 9. The CDR3 is 16 residues long. Germline V gene lookup returns CDR1 DFQATT and CDR2 SNEGSKA (reference sequence).

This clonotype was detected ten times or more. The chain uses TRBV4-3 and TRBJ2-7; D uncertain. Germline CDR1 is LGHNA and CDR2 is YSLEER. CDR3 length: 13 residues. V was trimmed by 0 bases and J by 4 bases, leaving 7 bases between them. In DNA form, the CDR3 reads TGCGCCAGCAGCCAAGAAGTGGGATACGAGCAGTACTTC. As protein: CASSQEVGYEQYF.

The CDR3 region is CASSSPRRGAQETQYF. In nucleotides, the CDR3 is TGTGCCAGCAGCTCCCCCCGTCGGGGGGCACAAGAGACCCAGTACTTC. The chain joins TRBV12-3 or TRBV12-4 to TRBJ2-5, with D perhaps matching TRBD2 (7 bases). Trimming left V 6 bases short and J 2 bases short, with 19 bases between. CDR3 length: 16 amino acids.

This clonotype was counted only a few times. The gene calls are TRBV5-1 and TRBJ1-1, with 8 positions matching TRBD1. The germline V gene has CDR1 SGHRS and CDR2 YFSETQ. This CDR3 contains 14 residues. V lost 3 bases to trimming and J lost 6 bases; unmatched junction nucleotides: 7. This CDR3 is CASSSSRDRPEAFF. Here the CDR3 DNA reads TGCGCCAGCAGCTCAAGCCGGGACAGGCCTGAAGCTTTCTTT. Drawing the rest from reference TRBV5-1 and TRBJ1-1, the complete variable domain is KAGVTQTPRYLIKTRGQQVTLSCSPISGHRSVSWYQQTPGQGLQFLFEYFSETQRNKGNFPGRFSGRQFSNSRSEMNVSTLELGDSALYLCASSSSRDRPEAFFGQGTRLTVV.

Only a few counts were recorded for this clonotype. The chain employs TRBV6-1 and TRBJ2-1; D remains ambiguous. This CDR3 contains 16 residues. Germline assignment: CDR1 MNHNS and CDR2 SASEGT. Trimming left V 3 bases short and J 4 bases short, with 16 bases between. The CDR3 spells CASSDNRVNPYNEQFF. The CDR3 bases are TGTGCCAGCAGTGACAACCGGGTGAATCCTTACAATGAGCAGTTCTTC.

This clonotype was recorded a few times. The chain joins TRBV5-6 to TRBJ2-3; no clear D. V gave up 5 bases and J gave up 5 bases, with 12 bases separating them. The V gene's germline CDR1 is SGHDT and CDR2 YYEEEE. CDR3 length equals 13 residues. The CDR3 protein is CASRRPSGDTQYF. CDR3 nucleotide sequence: TGTGCCAGCAGGCGGCCCTCCGGAGATACGCAGTATTTT.

The chain's CDR3 is CASSLTVGAGELFF. CDR3 bases: TGTGCCAGCAGCTTGACTGTGGGGGCCGGGGAGCTGTTTTTT. This rearrangement joins TRBV7-2 to TRBJ2-2; either TRBD1 or TRBD2 may supply D (5 bases each). There are 14 residues in the CDR3. The germline gives CDR1 SGHTA, CDR2 FQGNSA. Trimming took 3 bases from V and 6 from J, leaving 11 bases between them. Combining the CDR3 with reference TRBV7-2 and TRBJ2-2 gives the whole variable domain GAGVSQSPSNKVTEKGKDVELRCDPISGHTALYWYRQSLGQGLEFLIYFQGNSAPDKSGLPSDRFSAERTGGSVSTLTIQRTQQEDSAVYLCASSLTVGAGELFFGEGSRLTVL.